The 25 T cell receptor beta chains listed next were all sequenced from one sample in a study of blood T cell repertoires in COVID-19. Only in-frame clones appear in the TCRdb table, and some are missing; sequencing was by immunoSEQ multiplex PCR. The sample holds about 170,000 clones, approximately 83% seen once. Sequencing was carried out using peripheral blood. These receptors all come from an elderly woman with acute or convalescent COVID-19.

The rearrangement links TRBV19 to TRBJ2-2; weak D call: TRBD1 (5 bases). The CDR3 is 15 amino acids. Trimming shortened V by 5 bases and J by 0 bases, and 10 bases separated the two germline ends. From germline, CDR1 is LNHDA and CDR2 SQIVND (reference sequence). CDR3 sequence: CASSRTHSNTGELFF. CDR3 nucleotide sequence: TGTGCCAGTAGTCGGACACATTCGAACACCGGGGAGCTGTTTTTT. Based on the CDR3 plus reference TRBV19 and TRBJ2-2, the full variable domain is DGGITQSPKYLFRKEGQNVTLSCEQNLNHDAMYWYRQDPGQGLRLIYYSQIVNDFQKGDIAEGYSVSREKKESFPLTVTSAQKNPTAFYLCASSRTHSNTGELFFGEGSRLTVL.

V and J are TRBV18 and TRBJ1-5, with 8 bases aligning to TRBD1. CDR3 size: 14 residues. Germline V gives CDR1 KGHSH, CDR2 LQKENI. Trimming at V came to 4 bases and at J to 5 bases, leaving 4 bases not matched to a gene. CDR3 DNA: TGTGCCAGCTCACTCGACAGGGGCTATCAGCCCCAGCATTTT. Translated: CASSLDRGYQPQHF.

This chain joins TRBV7-2 and TRBJ1-2; 7 positions agree with TRBD1. CDR1 is SGHTA, CDR2 FQGNSA, per germline. CDR3 length: 12 residues. J was trimmed by 7 bases and V by 4 bases; bases with no gene match: 3. The CDR3 spells CASSSTGTGYTF. CDR3 in DNA: TGTGCCAGCAGCTCGACAGGGACTGGCTACACCTTC.

CDR3 sequence reads: CASRREQASSYEQYF. The CDR3 region has the DNA TGCGCCAGCCGCAGAGAACAGGCGAGCTCCTACGAGCAGTACTTC. The chain carries TRBV5-1 and TRBJ2-7; possibly TRBD1 for D (5 bases). Germline CDR1 and CDR2: SGHRS and YFSETQ. CDR3 length: 15 residues. The V end lost 7 bases, the J end lost 0 bases, and 17 bases lay between the germline ends. The whole variable domain, remainder taken from reference TRBV5-1 and TRBJ2-7, is KAGVTQTPRYLIKTRGQQVTLSCSPISGHRSVSWYQQTPGQGLQFLFEYFSETQRNKGNFPGRFSGRQFSNSRSEMNVSTLELGDSALYLCASRREQASSYEQYFGPGTRLTVT.

V and J are TRBV19 and TRBJ1-1, with D possibly being TRBD1 (5 bases). Germline V gene lookup returns CDR1 LNHDA and CDR2 SQIVND (reference sequence). V was cut by 6 bases and J by 2 bases, with 10 bases left in between. The CDR3 loop spans 13 amino acids. CDR3 nucleotide sequence: TGTGCCAGTAGGCCGAGGACAAACACTGAAGCTTTCTTT. Protein sequence: CASRPRTNTEAFF.

V is TRBV4-3 and J is TRBJ1-4; 10 bases align to TRBD1. J was trimmed by 6 bases and V by 1 base; bases with no gene match: 5. CDR1 and CDR2 (germline): LGHNA, YSLEER. This CDR3 has 16 residues. For the CDR3, the DNA is TGCGCCAGCAGCCAAGGAGACAGGGGGCGGTATGAAAAACTGTTTTTT. The encoded protein is CASSQGDRGRYEKLFF.

The chain uses TRBV2 and TRBJ2-1, with 10 bases fitting TRBD2. The CDR3 extends over 18 amino acids. Per the germline V gene, CDR1 is SNHLY and CDR2 is FYNNEI. V was pared by 4 bases and J by 0 bases, with 9 bases of the junction left unmatched. In nucleotides, the CDR3 is TGTGCCAGCAGTGTATTAGCGGGGGGCCCATTCTCCTACAATGAGCAGTTCTTC. This gives the protein CASSVLAGGPFSYNEQFF.

This chain uses TRBV11-2 with TRBJ2-7; D may be TRBD2 (6 bases). With 5 bases removed from V and 0 bases from J, the gap between germline ends came to 14 bases. The germline CDR1 and CDR2 sequences are SGHAT and FQNNGV. The CDR3 is made up of 15 amino acids. CDR3 DNA sequence: TGTGCCAGCAGCCCCCTTGCGGGAAGCTCCTACGAGCAGTACTTC. Protein sequence: CASSPLAGSSYEQYF.

The V call is TRBV3-1 (or the pseudogene TRBV3-2), the J call TRBJ1-2, with D perhaps TRBD1 (5 bases). Trimming stripped 0 bases from V and 4 bases from J, with 12 bases between. Germline CDR1 LGHDT, CDR2 YNNKEL (reference sequence). The length of the CDR3 is 15 residues. This chain's CDR3 is CASSQDFGGAYGYTF. In DNA form, the CDR3 reads TGTGCCAGCAGCCAAGATTTTGGAGGGGCCTATGGCTACACCTTC.

This clone was recorded once. The chain links TRBV10-3 to TRBJ2-1, with D maybe TRBD2 (6 bases). The CDR3 spans 12 residues. CDR1 and CDR2 from the germline V gene are ENHRY and SYGVKD. The V and J ends lost 11 bases and 8 bases respectively, with 16 bases between them. DNA of the CDR3: TGTGCCTCCTCGAGGACTATCGATGAGCAGTTCTTC. Its translation: CASSRTIDEQFF.

The chain is built from TRBV24-1 and TRBJ2-5, with TRBD2 identical over 13 bases. CDR3 length equals 17 residues. The J segment lost 5 bases and the V segment lost 3 bases, leaving 8 bases of the junction unmatched. Germline CDR1 KGHDR, CDR2 SFDVKD. The CDR3 region is CATSDTSGGASRETQYF. The CDR3 DNA follows: TGTGCCACCAGTGATACTAGCGGGGGGGCCAGTCGGGAGACCCAGTACTTC.

The rearrangement uses TRBV7-3 and TRBJ1-1; D is perhaps TRBD1 (5 bases). The germline V gene has CDR1 SGHTA and CDR2 FQGTGA. The V gene lost 2 bases and the J gene lost 2 bases, with 9 bases spanning the gap. CDR3 length equals 14 residues. CDR3 amino acids: CASSLGAGNTEAFF. In DNA, the CDR3 is TGTGCCAGCAGCTTAGGGGCTGGTAACACTGAAGCTTTCTTT. Full variable domain (missing parts from reference TRBV7-3 and TRBJ1-1): GAGVSQTPSNKVTEKGKYVELRCDPISGHTALYWYRQSLGQGPEFLIYFQGTGAADDSGLPNDRFFAVRPEGSVSTLKIQRTERGDSAVYLCASSLGAGNTEAFFGQGTRLTVV.

V usage is TRBV5-1 and J usage is TRBJ2-2; 8 bases are shared with TRBD1. The CDR3 extends over 15 amino acids. Germline V lookup: CDR1 SGHRS, CDR2 YFSETQ. The V gene end was trimmed by 3 bases and the J gene end by 4 bases; junction bases not matched to a gene: 5. The CDR3 nucleotides read TGCGCCAGCAGCTCGACCACAGGGGGCACCGGGGAGCTGTTTTTT. This translates into CASSSTTGGTGELFF.

This clone occurred once. V usage is TRBV5-6 and J usage is TRBJ2-2; no reliable D call. V was pared by 2 bases and J by 0 bases, with 14 bases between. The germline CDR1 and CDR2 sequences are SGHDT and YYEEEE. The CDR3 length is 17 residues. CDR3 protein: CASSFAKRLANTGELFF. CDR3 nucleotide sequence: TGTGCCAGCAGCTTCGCGAAGCGCCTAGCGAACACCGGGGAGCTGTTTTTT. The variable domain in full, completed from reference TRBV5-6 and TRBJ2-2, reads DAGVTQSPTHLIKTRGQQVTLRCSPKSGHDTVSWYQQALGQGPQFIFQYYEEEERQRGNFPDRFSGHQFPNYSSELNVNALLLGDSALYLCASSFAKRLANTGELFFGEGSRLTVL.

V usage is TRBV5-1 and J usage is TRBJ1-1, with TRBD1 matching over 7 bases. Trimming took 2 bases from V and 0 from J; bases not matched to a gene: 7. The CDR3 covers 16 residues. Per germline, CDR1 SGHRS and CDR2 YFSETQ. The DNA of the CDR3 is TGCGCCAGCAGCTTCGGGACAGCGCTTATGAACACTGAAGCTTTCTTT. Its protein product is CASSFGTALMNTEAFF. Looking up the rest from reference TRBV5-1 and TRBJ1-1 gives the full variable domain: KAGVTQTPRYLIKTRGQQVTLSCSPISGHRSVSWYQQTPGQGLQFLFEYFSETQRNKGNFPGRFSGRQFSNSRSEMNVSTLELGDSALYLCASSFGTALMNTEAFFGQGTRLTVV.

The gene calls are TRBV11-2 and TRBJ2-7, with TRBD2 identical over 12 bases. The CDR3 length is 16 residues. Germline assignment: CDR1 SGHAT and CDR2 FQNNGV. With V trimmed by 4 bases and J by 0 bases, 4 bases remained unmatched. The CDR3 spells CASSSGLAGNSYEQYF. The CDR3 nucleotides are TGTGCCAGCAGCTCAGGACTAGCGGGGAACTCCTACGAGCAGTACTTC.

This clone appeared a few times. This chain connects TRBV18 to TRBJ1-2; no firm D call. The CDR3 sequence is 17 residues long. Germline V gives CDR1 KGHSH, CDR2 LQKENI. V was cut by 2 bases and J by 1 base, with 17 bases left in between. CDR3 amino acids: CASSPYSPGADNYGYTF. The CDR3, as DNA: TGTGCCAGCTCACCATATTCCCCGGGAGCTGATAACTATGGCTACACCTTC.

The CDR3: CASSLGTGNTGELFF. As DNA, the CDR3 is TGTGCCAGCAGCTTAGGGACAGGGAACACCGGGGAGCTGTTTTTT. The V and J genes are TRBV13 and TRBJ2-2, with D perhaps matching TRBD1 (6 bases). Germline loops: CDR1 PRHDT, CDR2 FYEKMQ (reference sequence). V was clipped by 0 bases and J by 1 base, with 6 bases between them. There are 15 residues in the CDR3.

V is TRBV3-1 (or the pseudogene TRBV3-2) and J is TRBJ2-1, with 7 positions matching TRBD2. This CDR3 comprises 17 residues. Germline-derived CDR1 and CDR2 are LGHDT and YNNKEL (reference sequence). V gave up 0 bases and J gave up 4 bases; unmatched junction bases: 9. CDR3 DNA sequence: TGTGCCAGCAGCCAAGATCGGGCTAGCGGAATATACAATGAGCAGTTCTTC. Protein: CASSQDRASGIYNEQFF.

V usage is TRBV19 and J usage is TRBJ1-1; TRBD1 might be the D (6 bases). Germline V CDR1 and CDR2: LNHDA, SQIVND (reference sequence). V gave up 5 bases and J gave up 5 bases, with 21 bases separating them. This CDR3 has 16 amino acids. This CDR3 is CASSPTPPGERTEAFF. The CDR3 DNA is TGTGCCAGTAGTCCAACCCCCCCAGGGGAAAGGACTGAAGCTTTCTTT.

In this sample, this clone turned up a few times. This rearrangement joins TRBV19 to TRBJ2-2, with D maybe TRBD1 (5 bases). This CDR3 has 14 amino acids. Germline V lookup: CDR1 LNHDA, CDR2 SQIVND (reference sequence). V shed 5 bases and J shed 7 bases, with 14 bases lying between them. In DNA, the CDR3 is TGTGCCAGTAGTTGGTTAGGGGTGCACGGGGAGCTGTTTTTT. Its protein is CASSWLGVHGELFF.

Only a few counts were recorded for this clone. The junction departs from the called germline gene at one end, perhaps through a read error. The chain couples TRBV3-1 (or the pseudogene TRBV3-2) to TRBJ2-1; 12 nucleotides align to TRBD2. The CDR3 runs to 14 residues. The germline V gene encodes CDR1 LGHDT and CDR2 YNNKEL (reference sequence). The DNA for the CDR3 is TGTGCCAGCAGCCAAGAAACTAGCGGGAGGCCACACCTCTTC. It is translated as CASSQETSGRPHLF.

The chain recombines TRBV4-3 with TRBJ1-1; D unresolved. There are 14 residues in the CDR3. Germline CDR1 and CDR2: LGHNA and YSLEER. The V end lost 3 bases, the J end lost 3 bases, and 11 bases lay between the germline ends. CDR3 in amino acids: CASSQAWGDTEAFF. The CDR3 DNA reads TGCGCCAGCAGCCAGGCGTGGGGAGACACTGAAGCTTTCTTT.

The V and J genes are TRBV19 and TRBJ2-1; 7 bases match TRBD1. This CDR3 has 14 amino acids. Germline lookup yields CDR1 LNHDA and CDR2 SQIVND (reference sequence). Trimming at V came to 5 bases and at J to 4 bases, leaving 5 bases not matched to a gene. The CDR3 nucleotides are TGTGCCAGTAGTCCAGGGGGTAGGTACAATGAGCAGTTCTTC. Its translation: CASSPGGRYNEQFF.

This chain uses TRBV2 with TRBJ1-1, with D tentatively TRBD1 (6 bases). Germline CDR1 and CDR2: SNHLY and FYNNEI. The CDR3 covers 12 residues. The V end was cut by 9 bases, the J end by 8 bases, with 16 bases between. Here the CDR3 reads CASHRGALEAFF. CDR3 DNA sequence: TGTGCCAGTCACCGGGGGGCGTTAGAAGCTTTCTTT.